This passage covers 10 T cell receptor beta chains from one sample sequenced in a study of technical replicates of blood from several donors. Clones were read by immunoSEQ multiplex PCR, and TCRdb kept only the in-frame ones, dropping some. The repertoire holds fewer than 60,000 clones, 90% to 95% seen once, with about 3% in the top ten. The specimen sequenced was PBMCs. Receptors were obtained from a human donor in good health. Some clones in this sample may be carry-over from other donors' samples.

The chain combines TRBV11-1 with TRBJ1-2, with a tentative D call TRBD1 (5 bases). From germline, CDR1 is SGHAT and CDR2 FQDESV (reference sequence). V was clipped by 6 bases and J by 2 bases, with 16 bases between them. The CDR3 loop spans 15 amino acids. The CDR3 bases are TGTGCCAGCAGGGGTTGGTGGGGCGCGAACTATGGCTACACCTTC. Translated, it gives CASRGWWGANYGYTF.

This chain links TRBV27 with TRBJ2-1, with D possibly being TRBD2 (5 bases). The CDR3 extends over 14 amino acids. Germline CDR1 and CDR2: MNHEY and SMNVEV (reference sequence). Trimming removed 2 bases at V and 2 bases at J, with 7 bases between. CDR3 region: CASSLARAYNEQFF. The CDR3 DNA reads as TGTGCCAGCAGTTTAGCGCGGGCCTACAATGAGCAGTTCTTC.

This clone was seen just once. This chain links TRBV7-9 with TRBJ1-2, with D perhaps TRBD1 (6 bases). The germline V and J ends were trimmed by 7 bases and 7 bases, with 16 bases remaining between them. Germline V gene sequence: CDR1 SEHNR, CDR2 FQNEAQ (reference sequence). The CDR3 length is 13 residues. CDR3 nucleotides: TGTGCCAGCATCATTTCTGGGGGCCGTGGCTACACCTTC. The encoded protein is CASIISGGRGYTF.

This chain uses TRBV29-1 with TRBJ1-2, with D tentatively TRBD1 (6 bases). The germline V and J ends were trimmed by 5 bases and 7 bases, with 17 bases remaining between them. This CDR3 contains 13 residues. In germline, CDR1 is SQVTM, CDR2 ANQGSEA. The CDR3 DNA reads as TGCAGCGTTCCCGGGGGGCTCGGGTCTGGCTACACCTTC. Its protein product is CSVPGGLGSGYTF.

The chain combines TRBV15 with TRBJ2-1, with 11 bases fitting TRBD2. Germline values: CDR1 LNHNV, CDR2 YYDKDF (reference sequence). The CDR3 totals 20 residues. Trimming cost V 2 bases and J 6 bases; bases outside gene matches: 18. DNA of the CDR3: TGTGCCACCAGCAGAAAGAACCTCATGACTAGCGGGGAGATCGGCAATGAGCAGTTCTTC. This encodes CATSRKNLMTSGEIGNEQFF.

The chain recombines TRBV2 with TRBJ1-2; 9 nucleotides agree with TRBD1. With 6 bases clipped from V and 8 bases from J, the junction kept 7 bases outside the gene matches. Germline V gives CDR1 SNHLY, CDR2 FYNNEI. This CDR3 has 13 amino acids. The CDR3 sequence: CASSRDRENGYTF. CDR3 nucleotides: TGTGCCAGCAGCCGGGACAGGGAGAACGGCTACACCTTC.

The chain carries TRBV6-1 and TRBJ1-4; the match to TRBD1 covers 9 bases. V lost 4 bases and J lost 8; bases outside the gene matches: 5. Germline-derived CDR1 and CDR2 are MNHNS and SASEGT. CDR3 length: 14 amino acids. The DNA for the CDR3 is TGTGCCAGCAGTGGGGGGGGGACAGGGGAAAAACTGTTTTTT. Protein product: CASSGGGTGEKLFF.

This chain connects TRBV18 to TRBJ2-7; D uncertain. Trimming took 6 bases from V and 0 from J, leaving 6 bases between them. Germline CDR1 reads KGHSH; CDR2 reads LQKENI. This CDR3 has 12 amino acids. The CDR3 protein is CASSASSYEQYF. CDR3 in DNA: TGTGCCAGCTCGGCTAGCTCCTACGAGCAGTACTTC.

This clone was seen just once. The chain combines TRBV4-1 with TRBJ2-7; tentatively, D is TRBD1 (5 bases). With 0 bases removed from V and 0 bases from J, the gap between germline ends came to 9 bases. CDR1 MGHRA and CDR2 YSYEKL come from the germline V gene. The CDR3 loop spans 15 amino acids. The CDR3 DNA reads as TGCGCCAGCAGCCAAGATGGGGCGGTCTCCTACGAGCAGTACTTC. Translated: CASSQDGAVSYEQYF.

This chain connects TRBV5-1 to TRBJ1-1, with TRBD1 matching 8 bases. J was trimmed by 1 base and V by 0 bases; bases with no gene match: 2. Per the germline V gene, CDR1 is SGHRS and CDR2 is YFSETQ. This CDR3 has 15 amino acids. CDR3 sequence (DNA): TGCGCCAGCAGCTTGGGGGGGACAGGGAACACTGAAGCTTTCTTT. It encodes CASSLGGTGNTEAFF.